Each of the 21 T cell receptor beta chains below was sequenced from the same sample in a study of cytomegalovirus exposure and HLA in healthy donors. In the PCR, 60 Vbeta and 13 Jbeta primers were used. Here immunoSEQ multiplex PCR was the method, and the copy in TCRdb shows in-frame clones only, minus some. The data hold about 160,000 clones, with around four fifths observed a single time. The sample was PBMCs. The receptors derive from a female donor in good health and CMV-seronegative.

The CDR3 nucleotides are TGCAGCGTTGCTCCTGGGGGCTCTAATTCACCCCTCCACTTT. This codes for CSVAPGGSNSPLHF. This chain connects TRBV29-1 to TRBJ1-6; D is possibly TRBD1 (6 bases). The CDR3 has 14 amino acids. Germline V gene sequence: CDR1 SQVTM, CDR2 ANQGSEA. V gave up 4 bases and J gave up 6 bases, with 13 bases separating them.

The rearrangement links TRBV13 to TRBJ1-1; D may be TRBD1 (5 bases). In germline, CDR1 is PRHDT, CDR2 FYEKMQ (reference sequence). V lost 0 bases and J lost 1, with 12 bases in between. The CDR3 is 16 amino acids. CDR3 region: CASSLGRDSGNTEAFF. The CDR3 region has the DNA TGTGCCAGCAGCTTAGGTAGGGACTCGGGGAACACTGAAGCTTTCTTT.

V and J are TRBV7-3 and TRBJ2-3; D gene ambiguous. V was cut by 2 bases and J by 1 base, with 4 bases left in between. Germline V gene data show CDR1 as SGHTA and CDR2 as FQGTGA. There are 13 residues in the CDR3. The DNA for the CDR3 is TGTGCCAGCAGCTTAGGAGGCACAGATACGCAGTATTTT. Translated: CASSLGGTDTQYF.

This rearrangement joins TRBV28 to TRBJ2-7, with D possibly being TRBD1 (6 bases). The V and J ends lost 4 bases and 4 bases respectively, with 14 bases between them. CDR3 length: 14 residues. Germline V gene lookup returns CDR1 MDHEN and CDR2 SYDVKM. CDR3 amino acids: CASSSTGLGYEQYF. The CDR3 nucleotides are TGTGCCAGCAGTTCAACAGGGTTAGGGTACGAGCAGTACTTC.

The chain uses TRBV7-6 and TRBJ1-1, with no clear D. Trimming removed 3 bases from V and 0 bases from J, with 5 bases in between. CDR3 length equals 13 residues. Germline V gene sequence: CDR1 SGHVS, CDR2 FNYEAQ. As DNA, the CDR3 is TGTGCCAGCAGCTTGCGCATGAACACTGAAGCTTTCTTT. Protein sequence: CASSLRMNTEAFF.

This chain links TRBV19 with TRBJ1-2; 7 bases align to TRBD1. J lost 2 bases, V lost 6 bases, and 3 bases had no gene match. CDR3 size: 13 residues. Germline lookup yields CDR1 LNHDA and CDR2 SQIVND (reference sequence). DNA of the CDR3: TGTGCCAGTAGAAAACAGGGGAACTATGGCTACACCTTC. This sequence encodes CASRKQGNYGYTF.

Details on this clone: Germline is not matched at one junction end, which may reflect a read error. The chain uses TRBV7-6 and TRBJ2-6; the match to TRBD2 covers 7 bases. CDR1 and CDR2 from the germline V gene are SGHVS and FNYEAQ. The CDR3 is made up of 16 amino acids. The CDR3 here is CASSVAGGTGANVLTF. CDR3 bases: TGTGCCAGCAGCGTAGCCGGGGGGACTGGGGCCAACGTCCTGACTTTC.

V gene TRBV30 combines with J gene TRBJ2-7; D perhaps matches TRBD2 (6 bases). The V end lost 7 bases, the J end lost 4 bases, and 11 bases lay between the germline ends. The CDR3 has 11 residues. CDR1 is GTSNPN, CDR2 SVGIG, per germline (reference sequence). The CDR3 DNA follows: TGTGCCTTTGCGGGACTTTACGAGCAGTACTTC. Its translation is CAFAGLYEQYF.

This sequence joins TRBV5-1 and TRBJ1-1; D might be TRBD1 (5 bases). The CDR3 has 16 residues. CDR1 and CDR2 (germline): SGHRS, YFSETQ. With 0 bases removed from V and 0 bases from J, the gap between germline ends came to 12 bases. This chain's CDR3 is CASSLGAGRMNTEAFF. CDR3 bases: TGCGCCAGCAGCTTGGGGGCAGGGAGGATGAACACTGAAGCTTTCTTT.

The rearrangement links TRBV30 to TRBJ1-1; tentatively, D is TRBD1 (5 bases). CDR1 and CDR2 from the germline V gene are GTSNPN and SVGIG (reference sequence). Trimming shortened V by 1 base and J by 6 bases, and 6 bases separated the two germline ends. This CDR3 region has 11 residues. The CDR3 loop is CAWSGGAEAFF. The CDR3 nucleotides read TGTGCCTGGAGTGGGGGGGCTGAAGCTTTCTTT.

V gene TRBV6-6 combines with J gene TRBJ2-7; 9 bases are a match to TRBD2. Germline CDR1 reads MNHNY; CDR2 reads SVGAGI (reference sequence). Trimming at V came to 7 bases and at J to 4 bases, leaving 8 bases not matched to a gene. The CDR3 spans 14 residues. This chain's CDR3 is CASTRAGGSYEQYF. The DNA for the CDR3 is TGTGCCAGCACTCGAGCGGGGGGTTCGTACGAGCAGTACTTC.

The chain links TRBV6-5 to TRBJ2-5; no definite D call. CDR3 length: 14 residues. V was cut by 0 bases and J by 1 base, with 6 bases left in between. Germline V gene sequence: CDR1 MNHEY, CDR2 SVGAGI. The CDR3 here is CASSYSWAQETQYF. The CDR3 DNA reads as TGTGCCAGCAGTTACTCCTGGGCCCAAGAGACCCAGTACTTC.

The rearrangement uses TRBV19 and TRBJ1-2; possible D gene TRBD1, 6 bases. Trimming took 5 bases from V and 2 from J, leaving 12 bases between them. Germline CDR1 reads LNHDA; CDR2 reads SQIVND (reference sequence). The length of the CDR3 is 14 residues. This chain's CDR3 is CASSQDRNNYGYTF. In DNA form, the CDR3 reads TGTGCCAGTAGTCAGGACAGAAACAACTATGGCTACACCTTC.

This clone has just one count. CDR3 in amino acids: CASSMEGRRSGTQYF. The CDR3 DNA reads TGTGCCAGTAGTATGGAGGGTAGGCGTTCAGGTACGCAGTATTTT. The chain couples TRBV19 to TRBJ2-3; D possibly corresponds to TRBD2 (6 bases). CDR1 and CDR2 from the germline V gene are LNHDA and SQIVND (reference sequence). This CDR3 spans 15 amino acids. V was clipped by 3 bases and J by 8 bases, with 18 bases between them.

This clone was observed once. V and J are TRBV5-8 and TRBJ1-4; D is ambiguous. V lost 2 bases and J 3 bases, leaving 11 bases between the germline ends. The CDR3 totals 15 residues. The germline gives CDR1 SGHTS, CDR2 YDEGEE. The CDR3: CASSFGPGPNEKLFF. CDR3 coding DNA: TGTGCCAGCAGCTTTGGGCCAGGTCCTAATGAAAAACTGTTTTTT.

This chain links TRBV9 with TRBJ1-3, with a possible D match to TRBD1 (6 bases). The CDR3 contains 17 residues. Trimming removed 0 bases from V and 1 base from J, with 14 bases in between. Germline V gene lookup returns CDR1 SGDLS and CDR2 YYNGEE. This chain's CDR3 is CASSVESWGHSGNTIYF. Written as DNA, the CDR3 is TGTGCCAGCAGCGTAGAAAGTTGGGGGCATTCTGGAAACACCATATATTTT.

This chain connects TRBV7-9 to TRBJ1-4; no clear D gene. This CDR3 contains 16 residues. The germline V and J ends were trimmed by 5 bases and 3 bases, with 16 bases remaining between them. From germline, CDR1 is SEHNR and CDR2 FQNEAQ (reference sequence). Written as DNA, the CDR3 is TGTGCCAGCAGCACCCCACTGGGCGCTGCTAATGAAAAACTGTTTTTT. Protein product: CASSTPLGAANEKLFF.

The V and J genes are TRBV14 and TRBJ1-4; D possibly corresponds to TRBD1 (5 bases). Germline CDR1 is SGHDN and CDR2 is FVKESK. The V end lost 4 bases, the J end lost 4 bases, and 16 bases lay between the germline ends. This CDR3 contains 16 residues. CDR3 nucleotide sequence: TGTGCCAGCAGCCTCCGCCGGGGGGGTCGTAATGAAAAACTGTTTTTT. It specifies CASSLRRGGRNEKLFF.

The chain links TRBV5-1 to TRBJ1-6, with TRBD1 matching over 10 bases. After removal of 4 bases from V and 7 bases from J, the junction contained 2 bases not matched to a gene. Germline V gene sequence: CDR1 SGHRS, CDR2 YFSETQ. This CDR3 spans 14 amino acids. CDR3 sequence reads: CASSPGQGNSPLHF. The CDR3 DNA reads TGCGCCAGCAGCCCGGGACAGGGGAATTCACCCCTCCACTTT.

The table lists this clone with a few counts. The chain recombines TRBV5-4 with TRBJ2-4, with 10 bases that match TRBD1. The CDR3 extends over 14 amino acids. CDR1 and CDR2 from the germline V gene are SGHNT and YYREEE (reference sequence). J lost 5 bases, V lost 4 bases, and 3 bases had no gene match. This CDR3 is CASSHGTGENIQYF. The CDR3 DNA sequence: TGTGCCAGCAGCCATGGGACAGGGGAAAACATTCAGTACTTC.

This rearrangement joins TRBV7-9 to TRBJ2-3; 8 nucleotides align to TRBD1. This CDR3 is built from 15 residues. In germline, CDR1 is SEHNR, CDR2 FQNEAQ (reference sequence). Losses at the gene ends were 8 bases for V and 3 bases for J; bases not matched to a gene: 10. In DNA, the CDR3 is TGTGCCAGCGGACTGGACAGGGTCCGGACAGATACGCAGTATTTT. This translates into CASGLDRVRTDTQYF. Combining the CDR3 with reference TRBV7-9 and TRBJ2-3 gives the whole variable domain DTGVSQNPRHKITKRGQNVTFRCDPISEHNRLYWYRQTLGQGPEFLTYFQNEAQLEKSRLLSDRFSAERPKGSFSTLEIQRTEQGDSAMYLCASGLDRVRTDTQYFGPGTRLTVL.